A single sample gave rise to the 6 T cell receptor beta chains below, sequenced in a study of blood T cell repertoires in COVID-19. Only in-frame clones appear in the TCRdb table, and some are missing; sequencing was by immunoSEQ multiplex PCR. The sample lists approximately 200,000 clones, around four fifths occurring once. Sequenced sample: PBMCs or T cells enriched from blood (not recorded which). All receptors come from a man aged 35 to 55 who had recovered from COVID-19.

J is TRBJ2-1 and V is TRBV3-1 (or the pseudogene TRBV3-2); possible D gene TRBD1, 5 bases. V lost 4 bases and J 10 bases, leaving 11 bases between the germline ends. In germline, CDR1 is LGHDT, CDR2 YNNKEL (reference sequence). This CDR3 is built from 12 residues. Here the CDR3 reads CASSPRGSEQFF. The CDR3 nucleotides are TGTGCCAGCAGCCCAAGGGGCTCCGAGCAGTTCTTC.

The chain recombines TRBV3-1 (or the pseudogene TRBV3-2) with TRBJ2-1, with 10 positions matching TRBD1. CDR3 length equals 16 residues. In germline, CDR1 is LGHDT, CDR2 YNNKEL (reference sequence). The V and J ends lost 4 bases and 4 bases, in that order; junction bases with no gene match: 7. The DNA for the CDR3 is TGTGCCAGCAGCCCTACTCCGGGACAGGGGTACAATGAGCAGTTCTTC. Its protein product is CASSPTPGQGYNEQFF.

In its sample, this clone was seen a few times. The chain is built from TRBV5-6 and TRBJ2-1; 7 bases line up with TRBD2. The CDR3 is 16 amino acids. V lost 2 bases and J lost 0; bases outside the gene matches: 5. Per germline, CDR1 SGHDT and CDR2 YYEEEE. The CDR3 bases are TGTGCCAGCAGCTTTTCACTAGCGAGCTCCTACAATGAGCAGTTCTTC. It encodes CASSFSLASSYNEQFF.

The chain recombines TRBV5-5 with TRBJ2-7; D gene uncertain. V was pared by 4 bases and J by 3 bases, with 5 bases between. CDR1 and CDR2 from the germline V gene are SGHKS and YYEKEE (reference sequence). This CDR3 has 11 residues. The CDR3 region is CASSANYEQYV. The CDR3 nucleotides are TGTGCCAGCAGCGCGAACTACGAGCAGTACGTC.

V gene TRBV7-9 combines with J gene TRBJ1-3; TRBD1 aligns across 7 bases. Germline assignment: CDR1 SEHNR and CDR2 FQNEAQ (reference sequence). Trimming cost V 3 bases and J 6 bases; bases outside gene matches: 8. The CDR3 covers 15 residues. The CDR3 region has the DNA TGTGCCAGCAGCTTCTCCGGGACAGTTGAAAACACCATATATTTT. This encodes CASSFSGTVENTIYF. Variable domain in full (rest from reference TRBV7-9 and TRBJ1-3): DTGVSQNPRHKITKRGQNVTFRCDPISEHNRLYWYRQTLGQGPEFLTYFQNEAQLEKSRLLSDRFSAERPKGSFSTLEIQRTEQGDSAMYLCASSFSGTVENTIYFGEGSWLTVV.

This clone was detected only once. This rearrangement joins TRBV20-1 to TRBJ2-7, with 7 bases that match TRBD1. Trimming at V came to 3 bases and at J to 6 bases, leaving 11 bases not matched to a gene. The CDR3 is 14 amino acids. Germline V gene sequence: CDR1 DFQATT, CDR2 SNEGSKA (reference sequence). For the CDR3, the DNA is TGCAGTGCTAGTCCGACAGGGTTAGTGTCCGAGCAGTACTTC. The encoded protein is CSASPTGLVSEQYF.